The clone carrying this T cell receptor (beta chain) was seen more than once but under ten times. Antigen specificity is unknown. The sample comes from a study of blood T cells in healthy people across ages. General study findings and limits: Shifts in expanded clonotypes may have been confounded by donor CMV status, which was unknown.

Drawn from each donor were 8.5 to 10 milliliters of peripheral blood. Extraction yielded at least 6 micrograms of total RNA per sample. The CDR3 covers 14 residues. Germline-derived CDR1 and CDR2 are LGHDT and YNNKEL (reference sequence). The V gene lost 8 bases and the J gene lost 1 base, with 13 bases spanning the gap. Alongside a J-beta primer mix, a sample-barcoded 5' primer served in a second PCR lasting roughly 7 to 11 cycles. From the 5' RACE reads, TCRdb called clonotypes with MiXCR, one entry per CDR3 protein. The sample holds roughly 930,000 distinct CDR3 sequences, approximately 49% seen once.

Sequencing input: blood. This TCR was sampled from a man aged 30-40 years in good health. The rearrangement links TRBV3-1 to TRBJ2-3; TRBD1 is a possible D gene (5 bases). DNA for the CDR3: TGTGCCAGCGGCTTTCTACAGGGCACAGATACGCAGTATTTT. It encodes CASGFLQGTDTQYF.